Shown below are 19 T cell receptor beta chains from a single sample sequenced in a study of CXCR3-negative and CXCR3-positive naive CD8 T cells. UMI-labeled 5' RACE TRB cDNA libraries were prepared from the cells. TCRdb reprocessed the 5' RACE reads, with one entry per CDR3 protein and no DNA. This repertoire includes about 62,000 distinct CDR3 sequences. The sequencing input was naive CXCR3- CD8+ T cells from blood. Subset: CD45RO-CCR7+CD27+CD95- naive CD8+ T cells lacking CXCR3 (TNR3-). The receptor source for this set is a human donor in good health. Some clones in this sample may be carry-over from other donors' samples.

The chain couples TRBV7-3 to TRBJ1-4; TCRdb calls TRBD1, which cannot be checked without DNA. From germline, CDR1 is SGHTA and CDR2 FQGTGA. This CDR3 spans 15 amino acids. The CDR3 spells CASSLTGGIQEKLFF.

V is TRBV12-3 or TRBV12-4 and J is TRBJ2-7. The CDR3 runs to 14 residues. The CDR3 protein is CASSSLRRSYEQYF.

V and J are TRBV7-3 and TRBJ2-1; TCRdb reports TRBD1, a call that lacks DNA to check it against. CDR3 length equals 14 residues. Germline V lookup: CDR1 SGHTA, CDR2 FQGTGA. CDR3 protein: CASSPQGPFDEQFF.

The chain joins TRBV29-1 to TRBJ2-5; with no DNA, the TCRdb D assignment of TRBD2 cannot be verified. The CDR3 consists of 15 residues. Per germline, CDR1 SQVTM and CDR2 ANQGSEA. CDR3: CSVGLAARYQETQYF.

This rearrangement joins TRBV11-3 to TRBJ1-1. Germline loops: CDR1 SGHNT, CDR2 YENEEA. CDR3 length equals 19 residues. CDR3: CASSFYVAENYGGDTEAFF. Combining the CDR3 with reference TRBV11-3 and TRBJ1-1 gives the whole variable domain EAGVVQSPRYKIIEKKQPVAFWCNPISGHNTLYWYLQNLGQGPELLIRYENEEAVDDSQLPKDRFSAERLKGVDSTLKIQPAELGDSAVYLCASSFYVAENYGGDTEAFFGQGTRLTVV.

The genes are TRBV7-6 and TRBJ2-1; the D call of TRBD1 rests on TCRdb alone, since no DNA is present to check it. Germline lookup yields CDR1 SGHVS and CDR2 FNYEAQ. The CDR3 has 13 residues. The CDR3 sequence is CASSLGPANEQFF. Looking up the rest from reference TRBV7-6 and TRBJ2-1 gives the full variable domain: GAGVSQSPRYKVTKRGQDVALRCDPISGHVSLYWYRQALGQGPEFLTYFNYEAQQDKSGLPNDRFSAERPEGSISTLTIQRTEQRDSAMYRCASSLGPANEQFFGPGTRLTVL.

The CDR3 loop reads CSVPSAGEQFF. V and J are TRBV29-1 and TRBJ2-1; the D call of TRBD2 rests on TCRdb alone, since no DNA is present to check it. Germline CDR1 SQVTM, CDR2 ANQGSEA. The CDR3 loop spans 11 amino acids.

This chain uses TRBV20-1 with TRBJ2-1. The germline gives CDR1 DFQATT, CDR2 SNEGSKA (reference sequence). The length of the CDR3 is 15 residues. The CDR3 spells CSARAQQGTYNEQFF.

This chain joins TRBV12-3 or TRBV12-4 and TRBJ2-7; lacking DNA, the TRBD2 call made by TCRdb goes unchecked. The CDR3 runs 14 residues. The CDR3 loop reads CASSFGASGYEQYF.

This sequence joins TRBV29-1 and TRBJ2-2; absent DNA, TCRdb's TRBD1 call cannot be checked. The CDR3 runs to 13 residues. CDR1 is SQVTM, CDR2 ANQGSEA, per germline. CDR3 loop: CSGGQTSTGELFF.

V is TRBV28 and J is TRBJ2-3. The CDR3 consists of 15 residues. The germline gives CDR1 MDHEN, CDR2 SYDVKM. Here the CDR3 reads CASSQRTYSTDTQYF.

The chain is built from TRBV5-4 and TRBJ2-1; TCRdb's assignment of TRBD1 cannot be checked, as there is no DNA. Germline V gene lookup returns CDR1 SGHNT and CDR2 YYREEE (reference sequence). The CDR3 is 15 residues long. The CDR3 loop reads CASSLLGADGNEQFF.

V and J are TRBV10-3 and TRBJ1-5; TCRdb reports TRBD1, a call that lacks DNA to check it against. This CDR3 has 16 amino acids. Germline lookup yields CDR1 ENHRY and CDR2 SYGVKD. Here the CDR3 reads CAISESGQGSNQPQHF.

The chain links TRBV9 to TRBJ2-1; checking the TCRdb D call of TRBD2 is not possible without DNA. The CDR3 is made up of 18 amino acids. The V gene's germline CDR1 is SGDLS and CDR2 YYNGEE. This CDR3 reads CASSGGTSGGAPFDEQFF.

The chain employs TRBV28 and TRBJ1-4. The germline V gene encodes CDR1 MDHEN and CDR2 SYDVKM. The length of the CDR3 is 15 residues. Here the CDR3 reads CASSPPQTTNEKLFF.

The V and J genes are TRBV27 and TRBJ2-5. Germline assignment: CDR1 MNHEY and CDR2 SMNVEV (reference sequence). This CDR3 is built from 14 residues. CDR3 in amino acids: CASSLSGNEETQYF.

The J gene is TRBJ1-6, the V gene TRBV12-3 or TRBV12-4; TCRdb gives TRBD1 as the D gene, but with no DNA this cannot be confirmed. The CDR3 totals 16 residues. The CDR3: CASSSSLRDIGSPLHF.

The genes are TRBV28 and TRBJ2-1; TCRdb returns TRBD1, unconfirmable since there is no DNA. The CDR3 is 14 residues long. CDR1 is MDHEN and CDR2 is SYDVKM in the germline V gene. The CDR3 sequence: CASSFEGGYNEQFF.

The chain links TRBV5-1 to TRBJ2-7; TCRdb outputs TRBD2, but without DNA this stays unchecked. The CDR3 spans 16 residues. Germline V lookup: CDR1 SGHRS, CDR2 YFSETQ. This CDR3 reads CASSLDWTSGADEQYF.